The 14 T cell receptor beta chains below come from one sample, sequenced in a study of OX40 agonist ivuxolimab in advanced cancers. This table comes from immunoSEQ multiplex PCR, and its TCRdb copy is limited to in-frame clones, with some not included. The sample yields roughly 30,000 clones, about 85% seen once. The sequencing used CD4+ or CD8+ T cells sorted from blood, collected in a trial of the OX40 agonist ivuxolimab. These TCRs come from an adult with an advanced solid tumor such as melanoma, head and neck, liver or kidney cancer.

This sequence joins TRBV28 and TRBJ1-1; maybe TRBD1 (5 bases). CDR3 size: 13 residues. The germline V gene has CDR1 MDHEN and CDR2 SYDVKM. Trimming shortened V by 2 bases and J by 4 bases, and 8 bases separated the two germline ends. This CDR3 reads CASSLRGPTEAFF. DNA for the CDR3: TGTGCCAGCAGTTTAAGGGGTCCCACTGAAGCTTTCTTT.

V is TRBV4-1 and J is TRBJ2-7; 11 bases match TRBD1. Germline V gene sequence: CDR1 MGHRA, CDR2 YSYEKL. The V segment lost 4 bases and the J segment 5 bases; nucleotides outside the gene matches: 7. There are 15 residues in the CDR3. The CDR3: CASSRGTGGYHEQYF. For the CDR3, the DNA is TGCGCCAGCAGCCGAGGGACAGGGGGTTACCACGAGCAGTACTTC.

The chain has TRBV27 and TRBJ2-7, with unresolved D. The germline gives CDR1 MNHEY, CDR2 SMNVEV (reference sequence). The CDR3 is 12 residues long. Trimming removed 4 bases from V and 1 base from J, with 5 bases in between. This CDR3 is CASSSGSYEQYF. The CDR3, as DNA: TGTGCCAGCAGTTCTGGGTCCTACGAGCAGTACTTC.

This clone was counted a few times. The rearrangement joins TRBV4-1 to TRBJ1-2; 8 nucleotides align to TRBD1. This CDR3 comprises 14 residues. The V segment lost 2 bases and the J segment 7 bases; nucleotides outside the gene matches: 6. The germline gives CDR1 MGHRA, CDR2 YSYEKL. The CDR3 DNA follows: TGCGCCAGCAGCCAACAGGGGACAGGATCTGGCTACACCTTC. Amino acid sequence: CASSQQGTGSGYTF.

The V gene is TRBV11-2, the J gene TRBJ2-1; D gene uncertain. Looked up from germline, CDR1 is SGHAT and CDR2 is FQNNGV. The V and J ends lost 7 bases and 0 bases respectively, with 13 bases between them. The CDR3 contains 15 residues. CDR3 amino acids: CASTLFYSSYNEQFF. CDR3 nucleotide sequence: TGTGCCAGCACCCTATTCTACAGCTCCTACAATGAGCAGTTCTTC. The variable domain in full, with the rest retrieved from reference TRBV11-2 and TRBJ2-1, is EAGVAQSPRYKIIEKRQSVAFWCNPISGHATLYWYQQILGQGPKLLIQFQNNGVVDDSQLPKDRFSAERLKGVDSTLKIQPAKLEDSAVYLCASTLFYSSYNEQFFGPGTRLTVL.

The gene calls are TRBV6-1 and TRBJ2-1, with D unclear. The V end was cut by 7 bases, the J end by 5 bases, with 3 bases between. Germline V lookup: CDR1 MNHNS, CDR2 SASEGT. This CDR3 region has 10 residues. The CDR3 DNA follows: TGTGCCAGCAACCACAATGAGCAGTTCTTC. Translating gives CASNHNEQFF.

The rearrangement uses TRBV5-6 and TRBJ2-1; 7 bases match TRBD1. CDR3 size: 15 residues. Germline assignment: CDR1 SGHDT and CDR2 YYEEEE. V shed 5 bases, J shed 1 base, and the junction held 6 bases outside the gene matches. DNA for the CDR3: TGTGCCAGCAGTGAAGCAGGGGGTTCCTACAATGAGCAGTTCTTC. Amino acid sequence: CASSEAGGSYNEQFF.

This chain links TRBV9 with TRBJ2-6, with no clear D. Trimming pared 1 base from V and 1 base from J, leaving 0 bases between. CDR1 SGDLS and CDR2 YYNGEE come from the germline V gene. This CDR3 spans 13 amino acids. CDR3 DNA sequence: TGTGCCAGCAGCGTATCTGGGGCCAACGTCCTGACTTTC. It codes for CASSVSGANVLTF. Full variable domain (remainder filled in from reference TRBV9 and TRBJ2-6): DSGVTQTPKHLITATGQRVTLRCSPRSGDLSVYWYQQSLDQGLQFLIQYYNGEERAKGNILERFSAQQFPDLHSELNLSSLELGDSALYFCASSVSGANVLTFGAGSRLTVL.

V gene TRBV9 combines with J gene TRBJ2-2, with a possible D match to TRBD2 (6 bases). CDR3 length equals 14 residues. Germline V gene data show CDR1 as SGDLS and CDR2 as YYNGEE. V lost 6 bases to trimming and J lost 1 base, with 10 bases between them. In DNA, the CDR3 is TGTGCCAGCAAAATAGCGGAGAACACCGGGGAGCTGTTTTTT. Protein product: CASKIAENTGELFF. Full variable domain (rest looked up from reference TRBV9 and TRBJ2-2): DSGVTQTPKHLITATGQRVTLRCSPRSGDLSVYWYQQSLDQGLQFLIQYYNGEERAKGNILERFSAQQFPDLHSELNLSSLELGDSALYFCASKIAENTGELFFGEGSRLTVL.

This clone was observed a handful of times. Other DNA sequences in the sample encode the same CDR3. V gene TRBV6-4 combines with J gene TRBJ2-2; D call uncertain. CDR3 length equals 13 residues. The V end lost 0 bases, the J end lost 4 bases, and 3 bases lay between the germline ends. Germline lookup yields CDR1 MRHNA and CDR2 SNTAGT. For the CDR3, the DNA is TGTGCCAGCAGTGACTCGGGCACCGGGGAGCTGTTTTTT. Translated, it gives CASSDSGTGELFF.

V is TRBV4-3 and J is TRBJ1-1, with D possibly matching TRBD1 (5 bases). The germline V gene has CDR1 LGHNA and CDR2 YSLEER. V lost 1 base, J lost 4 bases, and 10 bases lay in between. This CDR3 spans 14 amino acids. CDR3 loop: CASSQGAGGTEAFF. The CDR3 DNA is TGCGCCAGCAGCCAAGGAGCCGGGGGCACTGAAGCTTTCTTT.

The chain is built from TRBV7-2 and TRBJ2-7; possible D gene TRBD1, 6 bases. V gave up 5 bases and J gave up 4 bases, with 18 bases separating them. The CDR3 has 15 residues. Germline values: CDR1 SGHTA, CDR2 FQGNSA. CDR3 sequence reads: CASSPSDRENYEQYF. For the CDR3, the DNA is TGTGCCAGCAGCCCATCGGACAGAGAAAATTACGAGCAGTACTTC.

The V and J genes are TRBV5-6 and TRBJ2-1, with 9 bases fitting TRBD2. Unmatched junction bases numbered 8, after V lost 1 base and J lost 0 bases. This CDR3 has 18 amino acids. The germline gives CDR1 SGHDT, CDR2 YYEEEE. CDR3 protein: CASSLLLAGSPSYNEQFF. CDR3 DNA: TGTGCCAGCAGCTTGTTACTAGCGGGCAGCCCCTCCTACAATGAGCAGTTCTTC.

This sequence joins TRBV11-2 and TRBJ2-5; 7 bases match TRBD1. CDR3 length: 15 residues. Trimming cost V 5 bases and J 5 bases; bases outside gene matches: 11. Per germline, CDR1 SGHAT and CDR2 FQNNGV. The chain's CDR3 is CASSDTTGVGETQYF. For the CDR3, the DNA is TGTGCCAGCAGCGACACAACAGGGGTTGGGGAGACCCAGTACTTC.